Given below is one T cell receptor beta chain in context. Its antigen remains unknown. Unique molecular identifiers were affixed to single, distinct cDNA molecules. MiXCR, applied by TCRdb to the 5' RACE reads, yields one record per CDR3 protein. Of approximately 79,000 distinct CDR3 sequences in the sample, roughly 13% were seen once. This record comes from a study of early T cells in non-severe SARS-CoV-2 infection. Study-level information: The chains were unpaired, and the sequenced material was bulk RNA from unsorted whole blood.

Unmatched junction bases numbered 7, after V lost 5 bases and J lost 3 bases. The CDR3 has 14 amino acids. The germline V gene encodes CDR1 DFQATT and CDR2 SNEGSKA (reference sequence). Regarding the study as a whole: The matching step, a VDJdb search, favored anti-spike CD8 responses and missed private and CD4 specificities.

Sequenced sample: whole blood. The V gene is TRBV20-1, the J gene TRBJ1-5; 7 bases map to TRBD1. This TCR was recovered from an adult who was a healthcare worker with PCR-confirmed SARS-CoV-2 infection or an uninfected control (not recorded which). In nucleotides, the CDR3 is TGCAGTGCTCTCGACAGGGTCAACAATCAGCCCCAGCATTTT. It yields the protein CSALDRVNNQPQHF.